Each of the 21 T cell receptor beta chains below was sequenced from the same sample in a study of blood T cell repertoires in COVID-19. The protocol was immunoSEQ multiplex PCR, while the TCRdb copy is restricted to in-frame clones and leaves out a portion. The sample gives 140,000 or so clones, over 75% of which show up once; roughly 1.9% is in the top ten. The specimen was peripheral blood. The receptor source for this set is a man aged 70-80 years with acute or convalescent COVID-19.

The rearrangement uses TRBV9 and TRBJ1-5; 7 bases are a match to TRBD1. The junction had 7 bases not matched to a gene; V was cut back by 3 bases and J by 1 base. The germline gives CDR1 SGDLS, CDR2 YYNGEE. The CDR3 is made up of 16 amino acids. The CDR3 loop reads CASSEGAGWSNQPQHF. DNA for the CDR3: TGTGCCAGCAGCGAGGGGGCCGGGTGGAGCAATCAGCCCCAGCATTTT.

J is TRBJ1-2 and V is TRBV29-1; a weak D match, TRBD1 (5 bases). The ends were cut back, 7 bases at V and 8 bases at J, with 20 bases in the middle. This CDR3 region has 13 residues. Germline V lookup: CDR1 SQVTM, CDR2 ANQGSEA. For the CDR3, the DNA is TGCAGCGGGGGAACAGGTCTTACCGAAGGCTACACCTTC. It yields the protein CSGGTGLTEGYTF. Based on the CDR3 plus reference TRBV29-1 and TRBJ1-2, the full variable domain is SAVISQKPSRDICQRGTSLTIQCQVDSQVTMMFWYRQQPGQSLTLIATANQGSEATYESGFVIDKFPISRPNLTFSTLTVSNMSPEDSSIYLCSGGTGLTEGYTFGSGTRLTVV.

The genes are TRBV2 and TRBJ1-1; no firm D call. With 6 bases removed from V and 5 bases from J, the gap between germline ends came to 13 bases. This CDR3 contains 13 residues. Germline V gene data show CDR1 as SNHLY and CDR2 as FYNNEI. The DNA of the CDR3 is TGTGCCAGCAGAAAAAGTCGGGAAACTGAAGCTTTCTTT. Translated, it gives CASRKSRETEAFF. The complete variable domain, with remaining parts taken from reference TRBV2 and TRBJ1-1, reads EPEVTQTPSHQVTQMGQEVILRCVPISNHLYFYWYRQILGQKVEFLVSFYNNEISEKSEIFDDQFSVERPDGSNFTLKIRSTKLEDSAMYFCASRKSRETEAFFGQGTRLTVV.

The chain couples TRBV9 to TRBJ2-2; weak D call: TRBD2 (5 bases). V gave up 5 bases and J gave up 3 bases, with 14 bases separating them. The CDR3 contains 15 residues. Germline V gives CDR1 SGDLS, CDR2 YYNGEE. This CDR3 is CASRAEGLDTGELFF. In nucleotides, the CDR3 is TGTGCCAGCAGGGCCGAGGGCCTAGACACCGGGGAGCTGTTTTTT.

The chain links TRBV2 to TRBJ1-4; 10 bases fit TRBD1. The CDR3 totals 15 residues. Trimming took 4 bases from V and 7 from J; bases not matched to a gene: 6. Germline lookup yields CDR1 SNHLY and CDR2 FYNNEI. CDR3 in amino acids: CASSGDRGLGEKLFF. The CDR3 DNA reads as TGTGCCAGCAGTGGAGACAGGGGGCTCGGTGAAAAACTGTTTTTT.

CDR3 nucleotide sequence: TGTGCCAGCAGCCCCCACGAGGCCCCGGTGACTGAAGCTTTCTTT. Residues: CASSPHEAPVTEAFF. V is TRBV9 and J is TRBJ1-1; D not certain. CDR3 length equals 15 residues. V shed 4 bases and J shed 5 bases, with 18 bases lying between them. Germline loops: CDR1 SGDLS, CDR2 YYNGEE.

This chain links TRBV6-5 with TRBJ1-2, with 11 bases that match TRBD1. Germline assignment: CDR1 MNHEY and CDR2 SVGAGI. CDR3 size: 12 residues. V lost 6 bases, J lost 8 bases, and 2 bases stayed unmatched. In nucleotides, the CDR3 is TGTGCCAGCAGGGGGACAGGGGGAGGCTACACCTTC. It translates to CASRGTGGGYTF.

The V gene is TRBV5-6, the J gene TRBJ1-3; 9 positions agree with TRBD1. The length of the CDR3 is 15 residues. The V segment lost 2 bases and the J segment 2 bases; nucleotides outside the gene matches: 2. CDR1 is SGHDT and CDR2 is YYEEEE in the germline V gene. In nucleotides, the CDR3 is TGTGCCAGCAGCTTTAACAGGGGGCCTGGAAACACCATATATTTT. Translation: CASSFNRGPGNTIYF.

V gene TRBV7-2 combines with J gene TRBJ2-5; 9 bases line up with TRBD1. V was pared by 3 bases and J by 5 bases, with 16 bases of the junction left unmatched. CDR3 length: 18 residues. Germline CDR1 SGHTA, CDR2 FQGNSA. The CDR3 bases are TGTGCCAGCAGCTTGGGGTTGGGGCAAACAGGGGGCAGGGAGACCCAGTACTTC. Translation gives CASSLGLGQTGGRETQYF.

This clone is a singleton in its sample. The CDR3 here is CAISTGGGTDTQYF. Written as DNA, the CDR3 is TGTGCCATCAGTACAGGGGGAGGCACAGATACGCAGTATTTT. The gene calls are TRBV10-3 and TRBJ2-3, with TRBD1 matching 8 bases. The CDR3 has 14 amino acids. V lost 5 bases to trimming and J lost 1 base; unmatched junction nucleotides: 2. In germline, CDR1 is ENHRY, CDR2 SYGVKD.

The chain uses TRBV5-1 and TRBJ2-5; the D is unclear. Germline V CDR1 and CDR2: SGHRS, YFSETQ. The V end was cut by 4 bases, the J end by 6 bases, with 19 bases between. CDR3 length: 15 residues. CDR3 in DNA: TGCGCCAGCAGCCAAGGTACCAGCGTTGAGAAGACCCAGTACTTC. Amino acids: CASSQGTSVEKTQYF. Full variable domain (remainder filled in from reference TRBV5-1 and TRBJ2-5): KAGVTQTPRYLIKTRGQQVTLSCSPISGHRSVSWYQQTPGQGLQFLFEYFSETQRNKGNFPGRFSGRQFSNSRSEMNVSTLELGDSALYLCASSQGTSVEKTQYFGPGTRLLVL.

V gene TRBV5-4 combines with J gene TRBJ2-4; 8 nucleotides match TRBD1. V lost 4 bases, J lost 5 bases, and 8 bases stayed unmatched. CDR1 and CDR2 from the germline V gene are SGHNT and YYREEE (reference sequence). This CDR3 has 15 residues. The CDR3 DNA is TGTGCCAGCAGCCTAGCCGGACAGGGTCAAAACATTCAGTACTTC. Translated, it gives CASSLAGQGQNIQYF. The entire variable domain, with the rest obtained from reference TRBV5-4 and TRBJ2-4, is as follows: ETGVTQSPTHLIKTRGQQVTLRCSSQSGHNTVSWYQQALGQGPQFIFQYYREEENGRGNFPPRFSGLQFPNYSSELNVNALELDDSALYLCASSLAGQGQNIQYFGAGTRLSVL.

The chain combines TRBV11-2 with TRBJ2-5; 12 nucleotides line up with TRBD2. CDR1 and CDR2 from the germline V gene are SGHAT and FQNNGV. This CDR3 contains 16 residues. J lost 5 bases, V lost 1 base, and 5 bases had no gene match. In nucleotides, the CDR3 is TGTGCCAGCAGCTTAGGGCTAGCGGGAGGGCGGGAGACCCAGTACTTC. Its protein product is CASSLGLAGGRETQYF.

The chain is built from TRBV28 and TRBJ1-5, with 11 nucleotides matching TRBD1. The CDR3 contains 15 residues. The V and J ends lost 6 bases and 2 bases, in that order; junction bases with no gene match: 3. The germline CDR1 and CDR2 sequences are MDHEN and SYDVKM. The CDR3 sequence: CASRDRGLGNQPQHF. Written as DNA, the CDR3 is TGTGCCAGCAGGGACAGGGGGCTTGGCAATCAGCCCCAGCATTTT.

DNA of the CDR3: TGTGCCAGCAGCCAAGATCTCGTAGCGGGGGCACAAGAGACCCAGTACTTC. It translates to CASSQDLVAGAQETQYF. The rearrangement joins TRBV14 to TRBJ2-5, with 9 positions matching TRBD2. The V and J ends lost 0 bases and 2 bases, in that order; junction bases with no gene match: 7. The CDR3 sequence is 17 residues long. CDR1 is SGHDN and CDR2 is FVKESK in the germline V gene.

The V call is TRBV2, the J call TRBJ1-2; no definite D call. Germline CDR1 reads SNHLY; CDR2 reads FYNNEI. Trimming left V 8 bases short and J 4 bases short, with 14 bases between. There are 13 residues in the CDR3. Written as DNA, the CDR3 is TGTGCCAGCGGCCCCCAGGCCTTCTATGGCTACACCTTC. It specifies CASGPQAFYGYTF.

The V and J genes are TRBV29-1 and TRBJ2-1; 9 bases fit TRBD1. The trim removed 7 bases at V and 5 bases at J, leaving 6 bases unmatched. The CDR3 consists of 13 residues. Germline V lookup: CDR1 SQVTM, CDR2 ANQGSEA. CDR3 loop: CSGWTGADNEQFF. In DNA form, the CDR3 reads TGCAGCGGCTGGACAGGGGCGGACAATGAGCAGTTCTTC.

The chain recombines TRBV28 with TRBJ1-5, with D unclear. The CDR3 consists of 14 residues. Germline V gives CDR1 MDHEN, CDR2 SYDVKM. V was clipped by 4 bases and J by 6 bases, with 13 bases between them. The CDR3 DNA sequence: TGTGCCAGCAGTTCCGGTAGCGTGGGTCAGCCCCAGCATTTT. Translating it yields CASSSGSVGQPQHF.

The rearrangement joins TRBV13 to TRBJ1-5; 7 nucleotides align to TRBD1. Trimming at V came to 5 bases and at J to 6 bases, leaving 7 bases not matched to a gene. Germline values: CDR1 PRHDT, CDR2 FYEKMQ (reference sequence). This CDR3 has 14 residues. The CDR3 DNA reads as TGTGCCAGCAGCCTCGGGACAGCCCGTCAGCCCCAGCATTTT. It specifies CASSLGTARQPQHF.

This sequence joins TRBV21-1 and TRBJ1-2. TRBV21-1 is a documented pseudogene. CDR3 size: 15 residues. For the CDR3, the DNA is TGTGCCAGCAGCAAAGTAAATCGCGCGGGATGTGGCTACACCTTC. Its translation is CASSKVNRAGCGYTF.

The chain carries TRBV6-5 and TRBJ2-7; D remains ambiguous. Per the germline V gene, CDR1 is MNHEY and CDR2 is SVGAGI. The V end lost 6 bases, the J end lost 4 bases, and 13 bases lay between the germline ends. The CDR3 totals 13 residues. CDR3: CASRKVTEYEQYF. Written as DNA, the CDR3 is TGTGCCAGCAGAAAAGTTACAGAGTACGAGCAGTACTTC.